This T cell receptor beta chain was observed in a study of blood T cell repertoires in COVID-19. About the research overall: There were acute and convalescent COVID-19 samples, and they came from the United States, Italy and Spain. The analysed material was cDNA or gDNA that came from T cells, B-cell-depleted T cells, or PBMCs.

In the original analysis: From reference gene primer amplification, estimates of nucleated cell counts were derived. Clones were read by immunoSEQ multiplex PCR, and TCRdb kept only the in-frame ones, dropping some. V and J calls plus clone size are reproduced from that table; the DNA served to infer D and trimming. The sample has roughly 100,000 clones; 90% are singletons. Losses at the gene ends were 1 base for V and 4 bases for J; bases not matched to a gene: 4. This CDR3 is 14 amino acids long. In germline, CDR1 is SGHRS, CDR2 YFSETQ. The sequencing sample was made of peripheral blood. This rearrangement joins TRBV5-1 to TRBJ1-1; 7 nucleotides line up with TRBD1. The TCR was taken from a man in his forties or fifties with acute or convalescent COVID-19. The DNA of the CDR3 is TGCGCCAGCAGCTTGTCTTCAGGGGGCACTGAAGCTTTCTTT. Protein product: CASSLSSGGTEAFF.